These 24 T cell receptor beta chains share one sample of origin, sequenced in a study of cytomegalovirus exposure and HLA in healthy donors. Primers for the PCR totalled 60 Vbeta and 13 Jbeta. Libraries were prepared by immunoSEQ multiplex PCR; TCRdb keeps only in-frame clonotypes and omits some of them. Its table lists 35,000 to 50,000 clones. The sample consisted of PBMCs. These receptor sequences come from a young woman in good health and CMV-seropositive.

The chain combines TRBV27 with TRBJ1-4, with 10 bases matching TRBD1. This CDR3 region has 16 residues. The trim removed 2 bases at V and 6 bases at J, leaving 6 bases unmatched. Germline values: CDR1 MNHEY, CDR2 SMNVEV (reference sequence). In DNA, the CDR3 is TGTGCCAGCAGTTTACGACCCGGGACAGGGGATGAAAAACTGTTTTTT. Translating it yields CASSLRPGTGDEKLFF.

This chain links TRBV5-1 with TRBJ2-7; 8 bases fit TRBD2. Germline CDR1 is SGHRS and CDR2 is YFSETQ. J lost 2 bases, V lost 0 bases, and 10 bases had no gene match. CDR3 length: 17 residues. CDR3 region: CASSLAGGHEVTYEQYF. CDR3 bases: TGCGCCAGCAGCTTGGCGGGGGGGCACGAAGTTACCTACGAGCAGTACTTC.

V is TRBV14 and J is TRBJ1-5; D is possibly TRBD1 (6 bases). V lost 6 bases and J lost 8, with 23 bases in between. This CDR3 is 16 amino acids long. Germline CDR1 is SGHDN and CDR2 is FVKESK. CDR3 loop: CASSPIWGQGPEPQHF. In DNA form, the CDR3 reads TGTGCCAGCAGTCCCATTTGGGGACAAGGGCCGGAGCCCCAGCATTTT.

J is TRBJ1-5 and V is TRBV2; 7 bases are a match to TRBD1. The CDR3 consists of 14 residues. Germline V CDR1 and CDR2: SNHLY, FYNNEI. With V trimmed by 1 base and J by 11 bases, 8 bases remained unmatched. DNA for the CDR3: TGTGCCAGCAGTGAAGGGACAGGAAAGGGGACCCAGCATTTT. Its protein is CASSEGTGKGTQHF.

The chain uses TRBV5-1 and TRBJ1-5, with 8 nucleotides matching TRBD1. Trimming at V came to 4 bases and at J to 2 bases, leaving 5 bases not matched to a gene. Germline CDR1 SGHRS, CDR2 YFSETQ. The CDR3 is 15 residues long. CDR3 coding DNA: TGCGCCAGCAGCCCGGGACAGGACGGCAATCAGCCCCAGCATTTT. Translation gives CASSPGQDGNQPQHF.

The chain has TRBV7-2 and TRBJ1-3; D remains unclear. The CDR3 has 13 amino acids. The germline V and J ends were trimmed by 2 bases and 4 bases, with 6 bases remaining between them. CDR1 is SGHTA and CDR2 is FQGNSA in the germline V gene. The CDR3 reads CASSLNRGNTIYF. DNA for the CDR3: TGTGCCAGCAGCTTAAACAGAGGAAACACCATATATTTT.

This rearrangement joins TRBV29-1 to TRBJ1-3, with 8 nucleotides matching TRBD1. The V segment lost 3 bases and the J segment 7 bases; nucleotides outside the gene matches: 5. From germline, CDR1 is SQVTM and CDR2 ANQGSEA. This CDR3 contains 13 residues. The DNA for the CDR3 is TGCAGCGTTGAGGTGACAGGGGTTAACACCATATATTTT. Translation gives CSVEVTGVNTIYF.

The genes are TRBV6-5 and TRBJ1-1; the D is unclear. This CDR3 is 14 amino acids long. V was shortened by 8 bases and J by 0 bases, with 13 bases between the two germline ends. The germline CDR1 and CDR2 sequences are MNHEY and SVGAGI. The CDR3 reads CASQTEIMNTEAFF. CDR3 nucleotide sequence: TGTGCCAGCCAAACTGAAATCATGAACACTGAAGCTTTCTTT.

This chain connects TRBV5-1 to TRBJ2-7; D not resolved. V was pared by 4 bases and J by 5 bases, with 13 bases between. The CDR3 is made up of 13 amino acids. Per the germline V gene, CDR1 is SGHRS and CDR2 is YFSETQ. For the CDR3, the DNA is TGCGCCAGCAGCGCGGCCGGCGGAGACGAGCAGTACTTC. Protein product: CASSAAGGDEQYF.

The chain is built from TRBV13 and TRBJ2-1; 13 bases agree with TRBD2. The ends lost 4 bases at V and 8 bases at J; junction bases unmatched: 11. The germline V gene has CDR1 PRHDT and CDR2 FYEKMQ (reference sequence). The CDR3 is 17 amino acids. The DNA for the CDR3 is TGTGCCAGCAGCTCCTGGACTAGCGGGGGATCCGGCGATGAGCAGTTCTTC. It specifies CASSSWTSGGSGDEQFF.

The chain has TRBV27 and TRBJ1-4; 8 nucleotides line up with TRBD1. The CDR3 is 16 amino acids. Trimming removed 5 bases from V and 5 bases from J; junction bases left unmatched: 10. Germline V gene sequence: CDR1 MNHEY, CDR2 SMNVEV (reference sequence). The CDR3 is CASSPLDRAGNEKLFF. CDR3 in DNA: TGTGCCAGCAGTCCCCTGGACAGGGCTGGGAATGAAAAACTGTTTTTT.

The rearrangement uses TRBV19 and TRBJ1-4; D not certain. CDR3 length: 15 residues. Germline assignment: CDR1 LNHDA and CDR2 SQIVND (reference sequence). Between the trimmed V and J ends, which lost 3 bases and 3 bases, there was a span of 11 bases. The CDR3 nucleotides are TGTGCCAGTAGTATTAGAAGTGCGCCTAATGAAAAACTGTTTTTT. Protein product: CASSIRSAPNEKLFF.

This chain links TRBV6-1 with TRBJ1-1; 7 bases map to TRBD1. J was trimmed by 5 bases and V by 7 bases; bases with no gene match: 7. The CDR3 is 13 amino acids. Germline V gene sequence: CDR1 MNHNS, CDR2 SASEGT. CDR3 protein: CASNRQGRTEAFF. DNA of the CDR3: TGTGCCAGCAATCGACAGGGTAGAACTGAAGCTTTCTTT.

The genes are TRBV6-5 and TRBJ2-5; no firm D call. The CDR3 is 13 amino acids. Germline assignment: CDR1 MNHEY and CDR2 SVGAGI. The CDR3 bases are TGTGCTTGCAGCGTAAGGTCGCAAGAGACCCAGTACTTC. Protein product: CACSVRSQETQYF.

The gene calls are TRBV5-6 and TRBJ1-1, with 7 bases matching TRBD1. Trimming removed 4 bases from V and 6 bases from J; junction bases left unmatched: 12. CDR1 is SGHDT, CDR2 YYEEEE, per germline. This CDR3 comprises 15 residues. The CDR3 coding sequence is TGTGCCAGCAGCCTCAACCCGGGACAGTGGTCTGAAGCTTTCTTT. Translating it yields CASSLNPGQWSEAFF.

The rearrangement uses TRBV2 and TRBJ2-3, with a possible D match to TRBD1 (5 bases). V gave up 9 bases and J gave up 2 bases, with 6 bases separating them. The length of the CDR3 is 11 residues. In germline, CDR1 is SNHLY, CDR2 FYNNEI. The CDR3 bases are TGTGCCAGTGGGGCCACAGATACGCAGTATTTT. Translating it yields CASGATDTQYF.

The rearrangement joins TRBV11-2 to TRBJ1-2, with TRBD1 matching over 9 bases. CDR3 size: 15 residues. V was pared by 5 bases and J by 4 bases, with 8 bases of the junction left unmatched. In germline, CDR1 is SGHAT, CDR2 FQNNGV. CDR3 loop: CASSMGDREGYGYTF. In DNA form, the CDR3 reads TGTGCCAGCAGCATGGGGGACAGGGAGGGCTATGGCTACACCTTC.

This chain connects TRBV27 to TRBJ1-6; TRBD1 agrees at 8 bases. The CDR3 is made up of 16 amino acids. J gave up 4 bases and V 5 bases, and 7 bases lay outside the gene matches. Germline-derived CDR1 and CDR2 are MNHEY and SMNVEV (reference sequence). CDR3 sequence reads: CASSKHRGTYNSPLHF. CDR3 coding DNA: TGTGCCAGCAGTAAGCACAGGGGGACTTATAATTCACCCCTCCACTTT.

This chain joins TRBV28 and TRBJ2-4; perhaps TRBD2 as D (7 bases). There are 16 residues in the CDR3. CDR1 is MDHEN, CDR2 SYDVKM, per germline. Trimming removed 5 bases at V and 4 bases at J, with 18 bases between. In DNA, the CDR3 is TGTGCCAGCAGTCAGGGCGGGGGCCAGGCTAAAAACATTCAGTACTTC. Amino acids: CASSQGGGQAKNIQYF.

The CDR3 DNA is TGTGCCAGCTCACGTAGGACTAACGCAGATACGCAGTATTTT. Encoded protein: CASSRRTNADTQYF. The rearrangement uses TRBV18 and TRBJ2-3, with D possibly matching TRBD2 (6 bases). The CDR3 contains 14 residues. V was shortened by 4 bases and J by 4 bases, with 12 bases between the two germline ends. Germline CDR1 KGHSH, CDR2 LQKENI.

The chain uses TRBV11-3 and TRBJ1-2; D is possibly TRBD1 (5 bases). With 1 base removed from V and 6 bases from J, the gap between germline ends came to 9 bases. Germline CDR1 and CDR2: SGHNT and YENEEA. CDR3 size: 13 residues. CDR3 DNA: TGTGCCAGCAGCTTAGCCCCCAGGGATGGCTACACCTTC. This codes for CASSLAPRDGYTF.

The chain employs TRBV5-1 and TRBJ2-3; D gene ambiguous. Looked up from germline, CDR1 is SGHRS and CDR2 is YFSETQ. The CDR3 has 14 amino acids. Trimming took 5 bases from V and 0 from J, leaving 10 bases between them. The CDR3 loop reads CASRLQSSTDTQYF. The DNA for the CDR3 is TGCGCCAGCAGACTACAATCTAGCACAGATACGCAGTATTTT.

The J gene is TRBJ2-1, the V gene TRBV30, with TRBD2 matching over 7 bases. CDR1 is GTSNPN and CDR2 is SVGIG in the germline V gene (reference sequence). The V segment lost 0 bases and the J segment 13 bases; nucleotides outside the gene matches: 3. This CDR3 comprises 11 residues. The CDR3 reads CAWSVGGGQFF. In DNA form, the CDR3 reads TGTGCCTGGAGTGTGGGCGGGGGTCAGTTCTTC.

J is TRBJ2-7 and V is TRBV28, with D hard to call. The ends were cut back, 2 bases at V and 8 bases at J, with 22 bases in the middle. The CDR3 loop spans 16 amino acids. Germline lookup yields CDR1 MDHEN and CDR2 SYDVKM. The CDR3 spells CASSLKAYSLYFQQYF. As DNA, the CDR3 is TGTGCCAGCAGTTTAAAAGCGTACTCCCTATACTTTCAGCAGTACTTC.